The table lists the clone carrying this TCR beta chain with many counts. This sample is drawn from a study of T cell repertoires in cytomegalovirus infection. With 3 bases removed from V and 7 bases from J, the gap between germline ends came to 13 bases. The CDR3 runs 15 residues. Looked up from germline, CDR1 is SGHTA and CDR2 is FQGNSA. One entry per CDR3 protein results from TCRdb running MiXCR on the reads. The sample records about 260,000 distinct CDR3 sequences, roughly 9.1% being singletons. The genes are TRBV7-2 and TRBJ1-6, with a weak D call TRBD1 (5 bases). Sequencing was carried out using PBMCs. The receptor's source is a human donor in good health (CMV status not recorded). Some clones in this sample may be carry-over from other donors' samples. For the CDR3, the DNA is TGTGCCAGCAGCTTCAGTCGGGACGGGAATTCACCCCTCCACTTT. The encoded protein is CASSFSRDGNSPLHF.